This T cell receptor beta chain was sequenced during a study of CD8 T cells in Susac syndrome. RNA amounts of about 0.5 to 1 ug underwent reverse transcription with random hexamers. TCRdb redid the calling of the immunoSEQ multiplex PCR reads with MiXCR, one entry per CDR3 protein. Found here are around 270,000 distinct CDR3 sequences, 85% of them singletons; the top ten hold about 0.22%. TCR beta from blood CD8+ and CD4+ T cells was sequenced. Negative isolation yielded CD8+ and CD4+ T cells; FACS enriched TEMRA cells. Sequencing used CD8+ T cells from PBMCs. The receptor's source is a human donor with multiple sclerosis.

Written as DNA, the CDR3 is TGTGCCATCAGCCCCAGGACTAACTATGGCTACACCTTC. Translated, it gives CAISPRTNYGYTF. The chain is built from TRBV10-3 and TRBJ1-2; D is ambiguous. The CDR3 has 13 residues. Germline loops: CDR1 ENHRY, CDR2 SYGVKD. V was clipped by 6 bases and J by 0 bases, with 8 bases between them.